One and the same sample provided the 30 T cell receptor beta chains below, sequenced in a study of T cells after yellow fever vaccination. TCRdb fed the 5' RACE reads into MiXCR, producing one record per CDR3 protein. The repertoire holds about 350,000 distinct CDR3 sequences, with less than 9.5% as singletons. Specimen: PBMCs, collected roughly 46 days after the first yellow fever vaccination. The receptor set was obtained from a young man who received the YFV17D yellow fever vaccine.

In DNA form, the CDR3 reads TGTGCTAGTGGGGCTACGTACACTGAAGCTTTCTTT. The encoded protein is CASGATYTEAFF. The chain employs TRBV12-5 and TRBJ1-1; D gene ambiguous. V shed 6 bases and J shed 3 bases, with 8 bases lying between them. The CDR3 is 12 amino acids. CDR1 is LGHNT, CDR2 FRNRAP, per germline.

The table lists this clonotype with a few counts. V and J are TRBV6-2 or TRBV6-3 and TRBJ2-6; TRBD1 matches 8 bases. Germline CDR1 reads MNHEY; CDR2 reads SVGEGT. CDR3 length: 17 residues. Trimming cost V 6 bases and J 0 bases; bases outside gene matches: 7. This chain's CDR3 is CASSPAGGRSGANVLTF. The CDR3 DNA reads TGTGCCAGCAGCCCGGCAGGGGGCCGCTCTGGGGCCAACGTCCTGACTTTC.

The V and J genes are TRBV6-2 or TRBV6-3 and TRBJ2-3, with a weak D call TRBD2 (6 bases). Trimming pared 0 bases from V and 8 bases from J, leaving 12 bases between. From germline, CDR1 is MNHEY and CDR2 SVGEGT. This CDR3 region has 14 residues. The DNA for the CDR3 is TGTGCCAGCAGTTACTCGGCCCGGCGGGGTACGCAGTATTTT. Translating it yields CASSYSARRGTQYF.

This clonotype was seen only a few times. The chain carries TRBV20-1 and TRBJ2-1, with 8 bases matching TRBD1. This CDR3 has 14 amino acids. V lost 3 bases and J lost 1; bases outside the gene matches: 2. Germline V gene data show CDR1 as DFQATT and CDR2 as SNEGSKA (reference sequence). The CDR3 here is CSASRTGSYNEQFF. For the CDR3, the DNA is TGCAGTGCTAGCAGGACAGGGTCCTACAATGAGCAGTTCTTC.

This chain connects TRBV11-1 to TRBJ1-1; D not certain. The CDR3 has 13 residues. CDR1 SGHAT and CDR2 FQDESV come from the germline V gene (reference sequence). Trimming removed 5 bases at V and 5 bases at J, with 12 bases between. CDR3 protein: CASSPTAGTEAFF. CDR3 in DNA: TGTGCCAGCAGCCCTACTGCGGGGACTGAAGCTTTCTTT.

This clonotype has more than one count but fewer than ten. This chain joins TRBV11-2 and TRBJ1-4, with D unclear. Germline CDR1 is SGHAT and CDR2 is FQNNGV. With 0 bases removed from V and 5 bases from J, the gap between germline ends came to 13 bases. The CDR3 extends over 16 amino acids. CDR3 protein: CASSLDTSGPNEKLFF. CDR3 DNA: TGTGCCAGCAGCTTAGATACGAGCGGACCCAATGAAAAACTGTTTTTT.

This clonotype was counted a few times. The V gene is TRBV24-1, the J gene TRBJ2-1; D is uncertain. V was shortened by 5 bases and J by 3 bases, with 10 bases between the two germline ends. The CDR3 consists of 14 residues. CDR1 is KGHDR, CDR2 SFDVKD, per germline. DNA of the CDR3: TGTGCCACCAGTGGCAGTAGAGGCTACAATGAGCAGTTCTTC. Its translation is CATSGSRGYNEQFF.

The chain combines TRBV5-1 with TRBJ2-1, with 7 bases lining up with TRBD1. Germline V gene lookup returns CDR1 SGHRS and CDR2 YFSETQ. The trim removed 0 bases at V and 6 bases at J, leaving 6 bases unmatched. The CDR3 spans 15 residues. The CDR3 DNA follows: TGCGCCAGCAGCTTGGAGAGACAGGGTTTCAATGAGCAGTTCTTC. It specifies CASSLERQGFNEQFF.

The chain couples TRBV12-3 or TRBV12-4 to TRBJ1-1; D is uncertain. Deletions cut 9 bases from V and 1 base from J, with 9 bases between. The CDR3 is made up of 12 amino acids. The CDR3 DNA sequence: TGTGCCAGAACGACACCGAACACTGAAGCTTTCTTT. Its protein is CARTTPNTEAFF.

V gene TRBV6-2 or TRBV6-3 combines with J gene TRBJ2-2, with TRBD2 matching over 7 bases. With 2 bases clipped from V and 7 bases from J, the junction kept 7 bases outside the gene matches. This CDR3 has 15 residues. Germline V lookup: CDR1 MNHEY, CDR2 SVGEGT. CDR3 sequence (DNA): TGTGCCAGCAGTTACCGCGCGGGGGAAAACGGGGAGCTGTTTTTT. Translated, it gives CASSYRAGENGELFF.

The rearrangement joins TRBV7-9 to TRBJ1-1; no clear D. The CDR3 loop spans 14 amino acids. The germline V and J ends were trimmed by 5 bases and 5 bases, with 15 bases remaining between them. Germline values: CDR1 SEHNR, CDR2 FQNEAQ (reference sequence). The chain's CDR3 is CASSEPGPRTEAFF. The DNA for the CDR3 is TGTGCCAGCAGCGAACCGGGCCCACGGACTGAAGCTTTCTTT.

This chain uses TRBV7-2 with TRBJ1-4, with D possibly being TRBD1 (5 bases). Germline V gene lookup returns CDR1 SGHTA and CDR2 FQGNSA. The CDR3 is made up of 15 amino acids. V lost 3 bases, J lost 3 bases, and 11 bases lay in between. The CDR3 protein is CASSFSGLANEKLFF. CDR3 nucleotides: TGTGCCAGCAGCTTCTCAGGGCTTGCTAATGAAAAACTGTTTTTT. The full variable domain, its missing parts supplied by reference TRBV7-2 and TRBJ1-4, is GAGVSQSPSNKVTEKGKDVELRCDPISGHTALYWYRQSLGQGLEFLIYFQGNSAPDKSGLPSDRFSAERTGGSVSTLTIQRTQQEDSAVYLCASSFSGLANEKLFFGSGTQLSVL.

V usage is TRBV2 and J usage is TRBJ1-5, with a tentative D call TRBD1 (6 bases). Germline CDR1 reads SNHLY; CDR2 reads FYNNEI. The CDR3 contains 17 residues. Trimming took 8 bases from V and 2 from J, leaving 22 bases between them. The CDR3 DNA reads TGTGCCAGCGCCGGAACTTACAGGGTATTCGGCAATCAGCCCCAGCATTTT. Residues: CASAGTYRVFGNQPQHF.

A few counts support this clonotype. The chain links TRBV5-4 to TRBJ1-1; D remains ambiguous. The CDR3 extends over 12 amino acids. Germline V CDR1 and CDR2: SGHNT, YYREEE (reference sequence). Trimming shortened V by 0 bases and J by 7 bases, and 7 bases separated the two germline ends. The CDR3 bases are TGTGCCAGCAGCTTGGTGCGGAGTGAAGCTTTCTTT. Translating gives CASSLVRSEAFF.

This clonotype was seen ten or more times. The V gene is TRBV25-1, the J gene TRBJ2-6; D remains unclear. The CDR3 spans 12 residues. Per germline, CDR1 MGHDK and CDR2 SYGVNS. The germline V and J ends were trimmed by 5 bases and 4 bases, with 3 bases remaining between them. The DNA for the CDR3 is TGTGCCAGCAGTCCCGGGGCCAACGTCCTGACTTTC. This gives the protein CASSPGANVLTF.

This clonotype was recorded a few times. This chain links TRBV19 with TRBJ1-2; a possible D gene is TRBD1 (5 bases). Germline V gene data show CDR1 as LNHDA and CDR2 as SQIVND (reference sequence). This CDR3 has 13 residues. V was shortened by 2 bases and J by 5 bases, with 9 bases between the two germline ends. The CDR3 DNA is TGTGCCAGTAGTATAAAACAGGTTTATGGCTACACCTTC. Its translation: CASSIKQVYGYTF.

V gene TRBV5-4 combines with J gene TRBJ2-3; 10 positions agree with TRBD2. The CDR3 consists of 16 residues. Germline assignment: CDR1 SGHNT and CDR2 YYREEE (reference sequence). With V trimmed by 5 bases and J by 2 bases, 8 bases remained unmatched. CDR3 in DNA: TGTGCCAGCAGTTTGAGGAGCGGGGGGGCCACAGATACGCAGTATTTT. The encoded protein is CASSLRSGGATDTQYF.

This chain links TRBV7-8 with TRBJ2-3; TRBD1 aligns across 9 bases. The J segment lost 0 bases and the V segment lost 5 bases, leaving 9 bases of the junction unmatched. The CDR3 has 17 amino acids. In germline, CDR1 is SGHVS, CDR2 FQNEAQ. CDR3 nucleotides: TGTGCCAGCAGCCCCGCCCTCGGACAGGGGAGCACAGATACGCAGTATTTT. This encodes CASSPALGQGSTDTQYF.

The rearrangement uses TRBV28 and TRBJ1-2; TRBD1 is a possible D gene (6 bases). Germline values: CDR1 MDHEN, CDR2 SYDVKM. CDR3 size: 16 residues. Trimming took off 4 bases at V and 1 base at J, with 16 bases between the two ends. The CDR3 DNA follows: TGTGCCAGCAGTTCCGCCCGGGGGGCTGGTAACTATGGCTACACCTTC. Its protein product is CASSSARGAGNYGYTF.

This sequence joins TRBV9 and TRBJ2-7; TRBD1 matches at 8 bases. Trimming removed 9 bases from V and 4 bases from J; junction bases left unmatched: 9. CDR3 length: 13 amino acids. Germline assignment: CDR1 SGDLS and CDR2 YYNGEE. In DNA form, the CDR3 reads TGTGCCATCCGGACAGGGAAGCTTTACGAGCAGTACGTC. Translating gives CAIRTGKLYEQYV.

This clonotype was counted ten times or more. The chain uses TRBV11-2 and TRBJ2-7; D might be TRBD1 (6 bases). CDR3 length equals 11 residues. Germline V CDR1 and CDR2: SGHAT, FQNNGV. The V gene lost 5 bases and the J gene lost 7 bases, with 9 bases spanning the gap. The CDR3 loop is CASSPGTEQYF. The CDR3 DNA is TGTGCCAGCAGCCCGGGGACAGAGCAGTACTTC.

CDR3 in DNA: TGTGCCAGCAGCCCACCGGCCCCCAGGGCCCAGTACTTC. It is translated as CASSPPAPRAQYF. The chain employs TRBV7-2 and TRBJ2-5; perhaps TRBD1 as D (5 bases). This CDR3 is built from 13 residues. The germline gives CDR1 SGHTA, CDR2 FQGNSA. The V end was cut by 5 bases, the J end by 9 bases, with 16 bases between.

This chain uses TRBV27 with TRBJ1-5; D is unclear. Trimming removed 2 bases from V and 0 bases from J, with 14 bases in between. The germline V gene has CDR1 MNHEY and CDR2 SMNVEV (reference sequence). There are 17 residues in the CDR3. The CDR3 loop is CASSLRGRTNSNQPQHF. DNA for the CDR3: TGTGCCAGCAGTTTACGAGGACGGACTAATAGCAATCAGCCCCAGCATTTT.

V usage is TRBV5-1 and J usage is TRBJ2-5; 8 nucleotides align to TRBD1. Trimming took 4 bases from V and 4 from J; bases not matched to a gene: 6. Germline CDR1 is SGHRS and CDR2 is YFSETQ. CDR3 length equals 14 residues. In DNA, the CDR3 is TGCGCCAGCAGCCCTGGACAGGGAGCAGAGACCCAGTACTTC. Encoded protein: CASSPGQGAETQYF.

This clonotype was counted many times. The V call is TRBV9, the J call TRBJ2-1, with 9 positions matching TRBD2. Germline trimming cut 0 bases from V and 7 bases from J; bases unmatched to any gene: 8. Germline V gives CDR1 SGDLS, CDR2 YYNGEE. This CDR3 is built from 16 residues. The CDR3 DNA follows: TGTGCCAGCAGCGTAGCTCAGGCGGGGGGGTGGAATGAGCAGTTCTTC. This translates into CASSVAQAGGWNEQFF.

This clonotype was picked up many times. The rearrangement joins TRBV11-3 to TRBJ2-7, with D possibly being TRBD2 (5 bases). Germline CDR1 SGHNT, CDR2 YENEEA. CDR3 size: 12 residues. Trimming cost V 5 bases and J 13 bases, with 18 bases left between them. This CDR3 reads CASSPYGGALYF. CDR3 nucleotide sequence: TGTGCCAGCAGCCCCTACGGAGGCGCGTTATACTTC.

The chain carries TRBV5-5 and TRBJ2-2, with D hard to call. CDR3 length: 13 residues. Per germline, CDR1 SGHKS and CDR2 YYEKEE (reference sequence). Trimming took off 2 bases at V and 7 bases at J, with 9 bases between the two ends. Here the CDR3 DNA reads TGTGCCAGCAGCTTTTGGGGTAACGGGGAGCTGTTTTTT. It encodes CASSFWGNGELFF.

The chain links TRBV2 to TRBJ2-1; D is tentatively TRBD1 or TRBD2 (5 bases each). V gave up 5 bases and J gave up 8 bases, with 22 bases separating them. The CDR3 sequence is 16 residues long. Germline loops: CDR1 SNHLY, CDR2 FYNNEI. The CDR3 nucleotides read TGTGCCAGCAGTCTCGGGACCAGTAAGGGCGGGTATGAGCAGTTCTTC. It is translated as CASSLGTSKGGYEQFF.

This chain joins TRBV20-1 and TRBJ1-1; D gene ambiguous. Trimming cost V 0 bases and J 1 base, with 9 bases left between them. The V gene's germline CDR1 is DFQATT and CDR2 SNEGSKA (reference sequence). This CDR3 region has 14 residues. The CDR3 nucleotides are TGCAGTGCTAGAGACCCTCGGGGGAACACTGAAGCTTTCTTT. This gives the protein CSARDPRGNTEAFF.

A few counts support this clonotype. The J gene is TRBJ2-7, the V gene TRBV20-1; weak D call: TRBD2 (6 bases). The CDR3 totals 15 residues. V was clipped by 1 base and J by 6 bases, with 19 bases between them. Germline V gives CDR1 DFQATT, CDR2 SNEGSKA (reference sequence). The CDR3 region is CSARGWGLLRGEQYF. Written as DNA, the CDR3 is TGCAGTGCTAGAGGCTGGGGACTCCTAAGGGGCGAGCAGTACTTC.